This TCR beta chain was observed in a study of OX40 agonist ivuxolimab in advanced cancers. Study-wide context: Anti-PD-1, anti-PD-L1 or anti-CTLA-4 therapy given earlier was allowed, and 30% to 45% had some.

Profiled with immunoSEQ multiplex PCR; TCRdb holds only in-frame clones, not every one. The table shows 65,000 to 95,000 clones, with about 90% occurring only once. This CDR3 is 14 amino acids long. The J segment lost 4 bases and the V segment lost 4 bases, leaving 5 bases of the junction unmatched. Germline V gene sequence: CDR1 MDHEN, CDR2 SYDVKM. Blood sampling was done at baseline, cycle 4 day 1, and cycle 7 day 1. Remarks on this clone: Antigen: not known.

Study-wide results and caveats: The mean number of expanded clones was higher in CD8+ T cells than in CD4+.

The rearrangement uses TRBV28 and TRBJ1-2; 8 bases fit TRBD1. Material: CD4+ or CD8+ T cells sorted from blood, obtained in a trial of the OX40 agonist ivuxolimab. The clonotype comes from an adult with an advanced solid tumor such as melanoma, head and neck, liver or kidney cancer. CDR3 amino acids: CASSSGTGAYGYTF. The CDR3 DNA sequence: TGTGCCAGCAGTTCCGGGACAGGAGCCTATGGCTACACCTTC.